The T cell receptor beta chain under discussion was sequenced for a study of blood T cell repertoires in COVID-19. On the study more broadly: From the United States, Italy and Spain came samples of acute and convalescent COVID-19.

Participants reported their clinical history, and cohort assignment relied on those reports. Donors of Cohort 3 who recovered were those that had two negative PCRs, clearance, or symptom resolution. TCRdb's table, derived via immunoSEQ multiplex PCR, lists solely in-frame clones and lacks some. There are around 250,000 clones in the sample; 70% to 90% occur only once, and over 1.5% lies in the top ten. The receptor's source is a woman aged 45-60 years who had recovered from COVID-19. Sequences were obtained from PBMCs or T cells enriched from blood (not recorded which).

CDR3 region: CSVGGDTRTGSYNEQFF. The CDR3 nucleotides read TGCAGCGTTGGAGGGGACACTAGGACTGGCTCCTACAATGAGCAGTTCTTC. The chain is built from TRBV29-1 and TRBJ2-1, with a possible D match to TRBD1 (6 bases). Germline CDR1 SQVTM, CDR2 ANQGSEA. Trimming removed 4 bases at V and 0 bases at J, with 19 bases between. There are 17 residues in the CDR3.